The 7 T cell receptor beta chains given below trace back to one sample, sequenced in a study of Graves' ophthalmopathy and Graves' hyperthyroidism. CDR3 regions of TCR beta were amplified from RNA transcripts. Second-round multiplex PCR followed a first-round RT-PCR using HTBI primers. TCRdb re-analysed the multiplex PCR reads in MiXCR, keeping a single row per CDR3 protein. The sample includes hundreds of thousands of distinct CDR3 sequences, about 41% of them seen just once. Sequencing was done on a sample of peripheral blood. The receptor source for this set is an adult man with Graves' ophthalmopathy.

This clonotype has more than one count but fewer than ten. The V gene is TRBV2, the J gene TRBJ2-2; unclear D gene. The germline CDR1 and CDR2 sequences are SNHLY and FYNNEI. The CDR3 has 13 amino acids. Trimming shortened V by 5 bases and J by 6 bases, and 10 bases separated the two germline ends. DNA for the CDR3: TGTGCCAGCAGTTCTAGAACGGCCGGGGAGCTGTTTTTT. This translates into CASSSRTAGELFF. The full variable domain, its missing parts supplied by reference TRBV2 and TRBJ2-2, is EPEVTQTPSHQVTQMGQEVILRCVPISNHLYFYWYRQILGQKVEFLVSFYNNEISEKSEIFDDQFSVERPDGSNFTLKIRSTKLEDSAMYFCASSSRTAGELFFGEGSRLTVL.

This chain uses TRBV29-1 with TRBJ1-1; TRBD1 agrees at 8 bases. The CDR3 runs 14 residues. Germline CDR1 SQVTM, CDR2 ANQGSEA. With V trimmed by 6 bases and J by 1 base, 7 bases remained unmatched. The chain's CDR3 is CSVPGGKANTEAFF. The CDR3 nucleotides read TGCAGCGTGCCAGGGGGCAAGGCGAACACTGAAGCTTTCTTT.

The rearrangement uses TRBV11-2 and TRBJ2-7; the D is unclear. With 3 bases removed from V and 0 bases from J, the gap between germline ends came to 9 bases. The CDR3 extends over 14 amino acids. Germline values: CDR1 SGHAT, CDR2 FQNNGV. The CDR3 region has the DNA TGTGCCAGCAGCTTTATGCTTTCCTCCTACGAGCAGTACTTC. It yields the protein CASSFMLSSYEQYF.

This clonotype turned up a few times. The CDR3 reads CASRLVRNQPQHF. In DNA form, the CDR3 reads TGTGCCAGTAGACTAGTCAGAAATCAGCCCCAGCATTTT. The genes are TRBV19 and TRBJ1-5; the D is unclear. The CDR3 is made up of 13 amino acids. Between the trimmed V and J ends, which lost 6 bases and 4 bases, there was a span of 10 bases. Germline V gene sequence: CDR1 LNHDA, CDR2 SQIVND (reference sequence).

The rearrangement links TRBV25-1 to TRBJ2-7; 12 nucleotides match TRBD2. From germline, CDR1 is MGHDK and CDR2 SYGVNS. There are 17 residues in the CDR3. V lost 5 bases, J lost 3 bases, and 11 bases stayed unmatched. Here the CDR3 reads CASSSTSGSYGIYEQYF. The CDR3 DNA sequence: TGTGCCAGCAGTTCGACTAGCGGGAGTTACGGGATCTACGAGCAGTACTTC.

V and J are TRBV20-1 and TRBJ2-7; D is uncertain. CDR3 length: 13 amino acids. Deletions cut 0 bases from V and 2 bases from J, with 8 bases between. The germline V gene has CDR1 DFQATT and CDR2 SNEGSKA (reference sequence). CDR3 in DNA: TGCAGTGCTAGAGAGGAAGGAACCTACGAGCAGTACTTC. Its protein is CSAREEGTYEQYF.

In nucleotides, the CDR3 is TGTGCCAGCAGCCTCGTCGGGGATGGGGCCAACGTCCTGACTTTC. Amino acids: CASSLVGDGANVLTF. J is TRBJ2-6 and V is TRBV7-6; possible D gene TRBD2, 5 bases. Germline V gene lookup returns CDR1 SGHVS and CDR2 FNYEAQ. This CDR3 has 15 residues. With 5 bases removed from V and 3 bases from J, the gap between germline ends came to 11 bases.